The 12 T cell receptor beta chains presented below share a single source sample, sequenced in a study of T cell responses to AZD1222 COVID-19 vaccine. Profiling relied on immunoSEQ multiplex PCR, and the TCRdb table lists in-frame clones only, not all of them. Of 95,000 to 120,000 clones in the sample, 85% to 90% were seen once. Here the sequenced sample was peripheral blood, taken on day 0 of AZD1222 vaccination. The receptors shown here come from an adult in good health.

The chain carries TRBV12-3 or TRBV12-4 and TRBJ1-2, with D unclear. The V end lost 3 bases, the J end lost 4 bases, and 6 bases lay between the germline ends. This CDR3 region has 12 residues. This CDR3 is CASSFLVYGYTF. CDR3 coding DNA: TGTGCCAGCAGTTTTCTTGTCTATGGCTACACCTTC.

This chain joins TRBV21-1 and TRBJ1-6. TRBV21-1 is listed as a pseudogene. This CDR3 is built from 11 residues. CDR3 DNA sequence: TGTGCCCAGGTCGAGGATTCACCCCTCCACTTT. The encoded protein is CAQVEDSPLHF.

This sequence joins TRBV23-1 and TRBJ1-6, with unresolved D. TRBV23-1 is noted as an ORF with a role that remains uncertain. This CDR3 is 16 amino acids long. Trimming cost V 6 bases and J 0 bases, with 12 bases left between them. The CDR3: CASSVGVSSYNSPLHF. The CDR3 nucleotides are TGCGCCAGCAGCGTAGGCGTAAGCTCCTATAATTCACCCCTCCACTTT.

The V and J genes are TRBV2 and TRBJ2-1; D may be TRBD1 (6 bases). Trimming removed 4 bases from V and 1 base from J, with 14 bases in between. Germline CDR1 SNHLY, CDR2 FYNNEI. CDR3 length equals 16 residues. In DNA form, the CDR3 reads TGTGCCAGCAGTGGACCAGGGGCTATATCCTACAATGAGCAGTTCTTC. It translates to CASSGPGAISYNEQFF.

V gene TRBV10-1 combines with J gene TRBJ2-5, with D maybe TRBD2 (7 bases). Trimming stripped 0 bases from V and 4 bases from J, with 24 bases between. Germline V gene lookup returns CDR1 WNHNN and CDR2 SYGVQD (reference sequence). The CDR3 extends over 19 amino acids. CDR3 loop: CASSESVRGAPGSTETQYF. The DNA for the CDR3 is TGCGCCAGCAGTGAGTCGGTTCGGGGGGCCCCGGGTTCCACAGAGACCCAGTACTTC.

The chain carries TRBV19 and TRBJ2-5; D gene ambiguous. The germline V gene encodes CDR1 LNHDA and CDR2 SQIVND (reference sequence). The CDR3 runs to 12 residues. V gave up 3 bases and J gave up 7 bases, with 9 bases separating them. Written as DNA, the CDR3 is TGTGCCAGTAGTATCGAAGGCGCGACCCAGTACTTC. Encoded protein: CASSIEGATQYF.

V gene TRBV7-9 combines with J gene TRBJ2-2, with D perhaps matching TRBD2 (6 bases). This CDR3 has 15 amino acids. Per germline, CDR1 SEHNR and CDR2 FQNEAQ (reference sequence). Trimming removed 5 bases from V and 4 bases from J, with 14 bases in between. The CDR3 DNA follows: TGTGCCAGCAGCCGCGTCGCGGGAAGCACCGGGGAGCTGTTTTTT. Translating gives CASSRVAGSTGELFF.

The V call is TRBV10-3, the J call TRBJ2-5; D might be TRBD1 (5 bases). Germline loops: CDR1 ENHRY, CDR2 SYGVKD. Trimming shortened V by 11 bases and J by 2 bases, and 12 bases separated the two germline ends. CDR3 size: 12 residues. CDR3: CASAQAQETQYF. For the CDR3, the DNA is TGTGCCTCAGCACAGGCACAAGAGACCCAGTACTTC.

This clone was observed a single time. The V call is TRBV5-5, the J call TRBJ1-3; weak D call: TRBD1 (5 bases). The CDR3 loop spans 14 amino acids. V lost 4 bases and J 4 bases, leaving 12 bases between the germline ends. The V gene's germline CDR1 is SGHKS and CDR2 YYEKEE (reference sequence). CDR3 DNA sequence: TGTGCCAGCAGCATCGGGACTCTCGGAAACACCATATATTTT. Protein product: CASSIGTLGNTIYF.

The V and J genes are TRBV5-1 and TRBJ1-1; D is perhaps TRBD1 (5 bases). CDR1 and CDR2 from the germline V gene are SGHRS and YFSETQ. The CDR3 consists of 15 residues. Deletions cut 4 bases from V and 6 bases from J, with 19 bases between. The CDR3 region is CASSPGRQGGAEAFF. In nucleotides, the CDR3 is TGCGCCAGCAGCCCCGGGAGGCAGGGAGGGGCTGAAGCTTTCTTT.

The table lists this clone with a few counts. The chain joins TRBV6-4 to TRBJ2-3; 10 positions match TRBD2. This CDR3 spans 17 amino acids. Germline CDR1 MRHNA, CDR2 SNTAGT. With 4 bases clipped from V and 3 bases from J, the junction kept 10 bases outside the gene matches. In DNA form, the CDR3 reads TGTGCCAGCAGTGCTAGCGGGGGAGCCCTTAATACAGATACGCAGTATTTT. The encoded protein is CASSASGGALNTDTQYF.

The chain couples TRBV10-1 to TRBJ1-4, with D unclear. Germline CDR1 WNHNN, CDR2 SYGVQD (reference sequence). The CDR3 contains 13 residues. V was pared by 8 bases and J by 8 bases, with 15 bases between. The CDR3 spells CASLIKLGEKLFF. In DNA, the CDR3 is TGCGCCAGCTTAATAAAGCTAGGGGAAAAACTGTTTTTT.